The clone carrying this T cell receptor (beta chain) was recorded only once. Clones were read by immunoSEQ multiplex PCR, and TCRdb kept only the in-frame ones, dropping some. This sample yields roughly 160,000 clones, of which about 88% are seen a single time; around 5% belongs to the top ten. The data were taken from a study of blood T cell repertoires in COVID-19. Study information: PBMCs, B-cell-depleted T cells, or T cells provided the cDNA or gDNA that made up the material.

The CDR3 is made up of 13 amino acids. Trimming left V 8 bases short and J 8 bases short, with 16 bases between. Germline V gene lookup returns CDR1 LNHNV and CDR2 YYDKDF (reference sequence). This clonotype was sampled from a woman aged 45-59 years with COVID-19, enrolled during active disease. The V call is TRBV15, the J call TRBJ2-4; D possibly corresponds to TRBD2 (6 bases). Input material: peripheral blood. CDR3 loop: CATQKSGVDIQYF. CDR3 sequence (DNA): TGTGCCACCCAAAAATCGGGGGTTGACATTCAGTACTTC.